Included here is one TCR beta chain sequence, with context. Its antigen remains unidentified. No base quality values were provided; no much bigger clone lies one nucleotide off. To identify antigen-specific CD4+ T cell clonotypes by their expansion, the ViraFEST assay first stimulated PBMC with viral peptide pools and then applied TCR sequencing. After approximately 11 days of culture, CD4+ T cells were isolated with the EasySep CD4+ T cell isolation kit. Each participant received two doses of an mRNA SARS-CoV-2 vaccine, either BNT162b2 or mRNA-1273. The absence of prior SARS-CoV-2 infection in healthy vaccine recipients was confirmed by negative nucleocapsid antibodies before and after vaccination. Fewer than 2.5 million PBMC per well were cultured in IMDM with about 4.5% human AB serum, 8.5 to 10 IU/ml IL-2 and gentamicin, plus 10 ug/ml peptides. On days 3 and 7, half of the culture medium was replaced with fresh IL-2-containing medium. Unless noted otherwise, every peptide stimulation condition was cultured in triplicate wells. PBMC were separated from whole blood using Ficoll-Paque Plus gradient centrifugation and were then either cryopreserved at -140C or used fresh. The overlapping peptide pools covered the spike proteins of SARS-CoV-2 and of the common cold coronaviruses HCoV-NL63, HCoV-OC43 and HCoV-229E. Genomic DNA was extracted from cultured CD4+ T cells with the QIAamp micro DNA kit.

Libraries came from the immunoSEQ multiplex PCR assay. DNA from the CD4+ T cells that had been cultured and isolated underwent TCR beta CDR3 sequencing. The original methods were these. Non-productive TCR sequences were removed, reads were trimmed to the CDR3 region, and CDR3s of at least 7 amino acids were retained. The MANAFEST web app was used to pick out antigen-specific clonotypes by comparing their expansion in peptide wells with that in reference cultures. Positive clones required FDR<0.05 expansion versus reference and all other wells, odds ratio above 5, and frequency above 0.1% in two replicate wells. A clonotype was called cross-reactive if it was significantly expanded both in SARS-CoV-2 spike wells and in at least one common cold coronavirus spike condition. Levenshtein distance calculated with the stringdist R package was used to assess CDR3 similarity, and unrooted trees were constructed with ape in R 3.6.1. TCRdb mirrors the immuneACCESS table, restricted to in-frame sequences. Some clones are absent from its copies; in checked studies, under half trace to an unresolved V gene, and the reason for the others is unknown. V and J calls and clone size are those listed in that table; D and trimming were worked out from the DNA. The sample table holds 25,000 to 30,000 clones, of which almost 75% were seen once. Jointly, the top ten make up roughly 15% of the sample.

These data are taken from a study of vaccination effects on CD4 cells after COVID-19 (dated 2022 in TCRdb). Notes on the research overall: Across the study, the median time from the second dose to post-vaccine sampling was 72 days (range 14 to 241). SARS-CoV-2 spike-specific CD4+ TCR repertoires from before and after mRNA vaccination were compared in COVID-19 convalescent patients and in infection-naive vaccine recipients. A total of approximately 9 COVID-19 convalescent patients and a handful of SARS-CoV-2-naive healthy vaccine recipients were included in the full study. In the study, cultures from other donors were sequenced using the Oncomine TCR Beta short-read assay on an Illumina iSeq 100.

The investigation overall reported the following: Among healthy vaccine recipients, nearly all vaccine-induced clones were SARS-CoV-2 mono-reactive, and just 1 of 255 was cross-reactive with common cold coronaviruses. Clones induced by infection and clones induced by vaccination both contracted markedly at late timepoints after vaccination, which fits with T cell responses waning over time. The study was limited by a small number of convalescent patients, and early post-infection timepoints were lacking.

Sequenced material: CD4+ T cells from PBMCs cultured with HCoV-229E spike peptides, taken after COVID-19 vaccination. The sample's cell subset or site, from its label and the paper: HCoV-229E spike overlapping peptide pool stimulation. This sequence originates from a human donor who received a COVID-19 vaccine.

The DNA sequence follows: TGCGCCAGCAGTGATGCAGGGGGAGTAGAGACCCAGTACTTC. Translation gives CASSDAGGVETQYF. The sequence links TRBV10-2 to TRBJ2-5; 7 bases in between match TRBD1. CDR1 and CDR2, looked up from the germline V gene, are WSHSY and SAAADI. Trimmed from V: 3 bases; trimmed from J: 4 bases; junction bases lacking a gene match: 5. Inclusive of the bounding cysteine and phenylalanine, the CDR3 is 14 residues long. The retained sequence is limited to the CDR3, 42 bases, with the frame set at the first base.